Following are 28 T cell receptor beta chains from one sample sequenced in a study of breast tumors, draining lymph nodes, adjacent tissues. TCRdb re-called the multiplex PCR reads through MiXCR, storing one row per CDR3 protein. Here the sample spans about 180,000 distinct CDR3 sequences, about 30% being singletons. The lymph nodes were axillary draining lymph nodes from breast cancer patients. The sequencing input was axillary lymph node tissue. The receptors come from a female donor with breast cancer. Some clones in this sample may be carry-over from other donors' samples.

This clonotype was detected many times. This chain connects TRBV6-2 or TRBV6-3 to TRBJ2-3, with TRBD2 identical over 9 bases. CDR1 is MNHEY and CDR2 is SVGEGT in the germline V gene. This CDR3 has 15 amino acids. V lost 6 bases, J lost 4 bases, and 8 bases stayed unmatched. CDR3 region: CASREWERGADTQYF. CDR3 bases: TGTGCCAGCAGGGAGTGGGAGCGGGGGGCAGATACGCAGTATTTT.

Concerning this clonotype: This could be a read error, since a much larger clone is one nucleotide away. The chain combines TRBV28 with TRBJ1-2; D not certain. The CDR3 loop spans 15 amino acids. The germline V gene encodes CDR1 MDHEN and CDR2 SYDVKM. CDR3 protein: CASSALDGVNYGYAF. The CDR3 coding sequence is TGTGCCAGCAGCGCCTTGGACGGAGTAAACTATGGCTACGCCTTC.

This clonotype was seen many times. The V gene is TRBV14, the J gene TRBJ1-6; D may be TRBD1 (5 bases). From germline, CDR1 is SGHDN and CDR2 FVKESK. This CDR3 is built from 18 residues. The V end lost 4 bases, the J end lost 0 bases, and 16 bases lay between the germline ends. The CDR3 reads CASSPYAGTSSYNSPLHF. The DNA of the CDR3 is TGTGCCAGCAGCCCGTACGCGGGGACCAGCTCCTATAATTCACCCCTCCACTTT.

About this clonotype itself: Since a much larger clone is just one base distant, this may be a read error. The gene calls are TRBV28 and TRBJ2-7; TRBD1 or TRBD2 may be the D gene (5 bases each). V was pared by 11 bases and J by 7 bases, with 15 bases between. Germline CDR1 MDHEN, CDR2 SYDVKM. The CDR3 contains 11 residues. CDR3 nucleotide sequence: TGTGCCGGTGGTCTTTGGGGGGAGCAGTACTTC. Amino acid sequence: CAGGLWGEQYF.

This clonotype was recorded at least ten times. V usage is TRBV6-1 and J usage is TRBJ2-7; D may correspond to TRBD1 or TRBD2 (5 bases each). Germline V gene lookup returns CDR1 MNHNS and CDR2 SASEGT. The CDR3 runs to 13 residues. Trimming took 7 bases from V and 6 from J, leaving 16 bases between them. CDR3 DNA sequence: TGTGCCAGCATTCGCCTGGGACCCATCGAGCAGTACTTC. Protein: CASIRLGPIEQYF.

In its sample, this clonotype was seen many times. The rearrangement joins TRBV6-1 to TRBJ1-6, with D unclear. CDR3 length: 15 residues. V was cut by 7 bases and J by 7 bases, with 17 bases left in between. CDR1 MNHNS and CDR2 SASEGT come from the germline V gene. The CDR3 coding sequence is TGTGCCAGCAATCGTGAAGGGATTAAGAATTCACCCCTCCACTTT. Its translation is CASNREGIKNSPLHF.

This clonotype was detected many times. The rearrangement links TRBV4-3 to TRBJ2-7; no definite D call. CDR3 length equals 16 residues. From germline, CDR1 is LGHNA and CDR2 YSLEER. V was shortened by 0 bases and J by 0 bases, with 12 bases between the two germline ends. The CDR3, as DNA: TGCGCCAGCAGCCAAGATTGGGCCAGCAGCTCCTACGAGCAGTACTTC. Protein sequence: CASSQDWASSSYEQYF.

V and J are TRBV9 and TRBJ1-6; the D is unclear. V was clipped by 4 bases and J by 8 bases, with 13 bases between them. Germline V gene data show CDR1 as SGDLS and CDR2 as YYNGEE. The length of the CDR3 is 14 residues. For the CDR3, the DNA is TGTGCCAGCAGCCCCCGGACGGATGATTCACCCCTCCACTTT. Amino acid sequence: CASSPRTDDSPLHF.

As regards this clonotype: A read error may explain this, as a much larger clone is one base away. This rearrangement joins TRBV20-1 to TRBJ2-1; TRBD2 aligns across 9 bases. The length of the CDR3 is 14 residues. The germline V gene has CDR1 DFQATT and CDR2 SNEGSKA (reference sequence). CDR3 bases: TGCAGTGCTAGACTAGCGGGGATCTACACTGAGCAGTTCTTC. Translated: CSARLAGIYTEQFF.

Ten or more counts support this clonotype. The DNA for the CDR3 is TGTGCCAGCAGTTCCACAGATAGCAATCAGCCCCAGCATTTT. This gives the protein CASSSTDSNQPQHF. The chain couples TRBV28 to TRBJ1-5; D uncertain. V lost 4 bases, J lost 0 bases, and 7 bases lay in between. Germline assignment: CDR1 MDHEN and CDR2 SYDVKM. The CDR3 has 14 amino acids.

This clonotype has at least ten counts. This chain uses TRBV2 with TRBJ1-6, with TRBD1 matching over 7 bases. Trimming took 10 bases from V and 7 from J; bases not matched to a gene: 10. The CDR3 extends over 14 amino acids. Germline CDR1 reads SNHLY; CDR2 reads FYNNEI. CDR3 coding DNA: TGTGCCACCGAAACCGGGACAGCCAATTCACCCCTCCACTTT. This codes for CATETGTANSPLHF.

This clonotype was observed at least ten times. This chain links TRBV4-2 with TRBJ2-7; the match to TRBD2 covers 10 bases. The CDR3 consists of 16 residues. CDR1 is LGHNA and CDR2 is YNFKEQ in the germline V gene. V gave up 0 bases and J gave up 3 bases; unmatched junction bases: 5. CDR3: CASSQDSTSGFYEQYF. The CDR3 DNA sequence: TGTGCCAGCAGCCAAGATTCGACTAGCGGGTTCTACGAGCAGTACTTC.

The sample holds many counts of this clonotype. The chain recombines TRBV7-3 with TRBJ1-3; perhaps TRBD1 as D (6 bases). Between the trimmed V and J ends, which lost 3 bases and 0 bases, there was a span of 6 bases. Looked up from germline, CDR1 is SGHTA and CDR2 is FQGTGA. This CDR3 has 14 residues. The CDR3: CASSLDSSGNTIYF. The CDR3 bases are TGTGCCAGCAGCTTGGACAGCTCTGGAAACACCATATATTTT.

CDR3 in DNA: TGTGCCAGCAGCGTTGACGGGACAGGGAAACAAAGCTCCTACAATGAGCAGTTCTTC. This codes for CASSVDGTGKQSSYNEQFF. The V and J genes are TRBV5-6 and TRBJ2-1; 9 positions agree with TRBD1. Looked up from germline, CDR1 is SGHDT and CDR2 is YYEEEE. The CDR3 has 19 amino acids. Germline trimming cut 4 bases from V and 0 bases from J; bases unmatched to any gene: 14. Based on the CDR3 plus reference TRBV5-6 and TRBJ2-1, the full variable domain is DAGVTQSPTHLIKTRGQQVTLRCSPKSGHDTVSWYQQALGQGPQFIFQYYEEEERQRGNFPDRFSGHQFPNYSSELNVNALLLGDSALYLCASSVDGTGKQSSYNEQFFGPGTRLTVL.

This clonotype was found many times. The genes are TRBV5-6 and TRBJ1-6; the D is unclear. CDR3 length: 14 residues. Trimming removed 0 bases from V and 7 bases from J, with 8 bases in between. The germline gives CDR1 SGHDT, CDR2 YYEEEE. The CDR3 region has the DNA TGTGCCAGCAGCTTGGCAATCAGAAATTCACCCCTCCACTTT. It specifies CASSLAIRNSPLHF.

This clonotype has a count of ten or more. The rearrangement joins TRBV5-1 to TRBJ2-3; possible D gene TRBD2, 5 bases. The CDR3 sequence is 17 residues long. Trimming took 0 bases from V and 1 from J, leaving 15 bases between them. Per the germline V gene, CDR1 is SGHRS and CDR2 is YFSETQ. The CDR3, as DNA: TGCGCCAGCAGCTTGGCCGATCCGCGGGTCCGCACAGATACGCAGTATTTT. Amino acids: CASSLADPRVRTDTQYF. The full variable domain, in which reference TRBV5-1 and TRBJ2-3 provide the parts outside the CDR3, is KAGVTQTPRYLIKTRGQQVTLSCSPISGHRSVSWYQQTPGQGLQFLFEYFSETQRNKGNFPGRFSGRQFSNSRSEMNVSTLELGDSALYLCASSLADPRVRTDTQYFGPGTRLTVL.

This clonotype showed up many times. Germline and junction disagree at one end, which may indicate a read error. V gene TRBV7-7 combines with J gene TRBJ2-2, with D possibly TRBD2 on 6 matching bases. The CDR3 has 15 amino acids. CDR1 is SSHAT, CDR2 FNYEAQ, per germline (reference sequence). The CDR3 nucleotides are TGTGCTAGCAGCTTAGGAGGGGTAGGCACCGGGGAGCTGTTTTTT. Translated, it gives CASSLGGVGTGELFF.

The CDR3: CSARWDRGKYNSPLHF. The DNA of the CDR3 is TGCAGTGCTAGGTGGGACAGGGGGAAGTATAATTCACCCCTCCACTTT. J is TRBJ1-6 and V is TRBV20-1, with 11 positions matching TRBD1. Per the germline V gene, CDR1 is DFQATT and CDR2 is SNEGSKA (reference sequence). The CDR3 contains 16 residues. V lost 3 bases and J lost 4; bases outside the gene matches: 5.

Worth noting for this clonotype: A read error may produce the germline difference seen at one junction end. This rearrangement joins TRBV29-1 to TRBJ1-2; D gene uncertain. Germline CDR1 SQVTM, CDR2 ANQGSEA. The CDR3 is 11 residues long. The CDR3 here is CSVLPNYGYAF. CDR3 DNA sequence: TGCAGCGTTCTACCCAACTATGGCTACGCCTTC. The complete variable domain, with remaining parts taken from reference TRBV29-1 and TRBJ1-2, reads SAVISQKPSRDICQRGTSLTIQCQVDSQVTMMFWYRQQPGQSLTLIATANQGSEATYESGFVIDKFPISRPNLTFSTLTVSNMSPEDSSIYLCSVLPNYGYAFGSGTRLTVV.

The chain has TRBV7-6 and TRBJ2-7; TRBD2 agrees at 7 bases. This CDR3 has 18 amino acids. Germline lookup yields CDR1 SGHVS and CDR2 FNYEAQ. With 5 bases clipped from V and 0 bases from J, the junction kept 16 bases outside the gene matches. The CDR3 loop is CASSRSETSKASSYEQYF. The CDR3 DNA follows: TGTGCCAGCAGCCGCAGTGAGACTAGCAAAGCCTCCTCCTACGAGCAGTACTTC.

This clonotype occurred a few times. J is TRBJ1-1 and V is TRBV20-1; a weak D match, TRBD1 (5 bases). The length of the CDR3 is 14 residues. Germline CDR1 reads DFQATT; CDR2 reads SNEGSKA (reference sequence). With 6 bases removed from V and 6 bases from J, the gap between germline ends came to 20 bases. The CDR3 here is CSAPLRGSLAEAFF. The CDR3 nucleotides are TGCAGTGCCCCCCTTCGGGGGTCGTTAGCTGAAGCTTTCTTT.

There are many counts of this clonotype. The rearrangement joins TRBV20-1 to TRBJ1-2; TRBD1 matches at 12 bases. J was trimmed by 0 bases and V by 3 bases; bases with no gene match: 5. The CDR3 is made up of 16 amino acids. The V gene's germline CDR1 is DFQATT and CDR2 SNEGSKA (reference sequence). The CDR3 protein is CSARGQGAVTNYGYTF. For the CDR3, the DNA is TGCAGTGCTAGGGGACAGGGGGCCGTTACTAACTATGGCTACACCTTC.

This clonotype showed up many times. V usage is TRBV14 and J usage is TRBJ1-6; possibly TRBD1 for D (5 bases). Germline values: CDR1 SGHDN, CDR2 FVKESK. V was pared by 3 bases and J by 5 bases, with 11 bases between. This CDR3 spans 15 amino acids. CDR3 protein: CASSHIAGDNSPLHF. The CDR3 DNA follows: TGTGCCAGCAGCCACATAGCGGGGGATAATTCACCCCTCCACTTT. Full variable domain (missing parts from reference TRBV14 and TRBJ1-6): EAGVTQFPSHSVIEKGQTVTLRCDPISGHDNLYWYRRVMGKEIKFLLHFVKESKQDESGMPNNRFLAERTGGTYSTLKVQPAELEDSGVYFCASSHIAGDNSPLHFGNGTRLTVT.

This clonotype was picked up one time. The rearrangement uses TRBV20-1 and TRBJ1-6, with D possibly TRBD1 on 5 matching bases. V was trimmed by 3 bases and J by 7 bases, leaving 13 bases between them. Germline CDR1 reads DFQATT; CDR2 reads SNEGSKA (reference sequence). CDR3 length: 14 amino acids. CDR3 nucleotides: TGCAGTGCTAGCGGTGACAGTCGCAATTCACCCCTCCACTTT. This sequence encodes CSASGDSRNSPLHF.

This clonotype was observed at least ten times. CDR3 amino acids: CASSDSDRSYNSPLHF. In DNA, the CDR3 is TGTGCCAGCAGTGACAGCGACAGGTCCTATAATTCACCCCTCCACTTT. The rearrangement links TRBV28 to TRBJ1-6, with D perhaps matching TRBD1 (6 bases). V was shortened by 5 bases and J by 1 base, with 12 bases between the two germline ends. The CDR3 is made up of 16 amino acids. Germline assignment: CDR1 MDHEN and CDR2 SYDVKM.

The chain combines TRBV2 with TRBJ2-7; D is possibly TRBD2 (6 bases). Per germline, CDR1 SNHLY and CDR2 FYNNEI. The CDR3 runs 15 residues. V lost 3 bases to trimming and J lost 2 bases, with 14 bases between them. CDR3 loop: CASSDWASDTYEQYF. CDR3 nucleotides: TGTGCCAGCAGTGACTGGGCTAGCGACACCTACGAGCAGTACTTC.

This clonotype was seen ten or more times. CDR3 bases: TGTGCCACCAGTAACGCTGGAAACACCATATATTTT. Translated, it gives CATSNAGNTIYF. The chain couples TRBV24-1 to TRBJ1-3; D gene ambiguous. V was pared by 6 bases and J by 2 bases, with 4 bases between. CDR1 is KGHDR, CDR2 SFDVKD, per germline. The CDR3 consists of 12 residues.

This clonotype was seen repeatedly, ten times or more. The chain employs TRBV6-5 and TRBJ2-3; D perhaps matches TRBD2 (7 bases). Trimming cost V 5 bases and J 4 bases, with 16 bases left between them. The CDR3 has 15 residues. Germline V gene lookup returns CDR1 MNHEY and CDR2 SVGAGI. DNA for the CDR3: TGTGCCAGCAGTCACCCGGGGGGCTCCCCAGATACGCAGTATTTT. Amino acid sequence: CASSHPGGSPDTQYF.